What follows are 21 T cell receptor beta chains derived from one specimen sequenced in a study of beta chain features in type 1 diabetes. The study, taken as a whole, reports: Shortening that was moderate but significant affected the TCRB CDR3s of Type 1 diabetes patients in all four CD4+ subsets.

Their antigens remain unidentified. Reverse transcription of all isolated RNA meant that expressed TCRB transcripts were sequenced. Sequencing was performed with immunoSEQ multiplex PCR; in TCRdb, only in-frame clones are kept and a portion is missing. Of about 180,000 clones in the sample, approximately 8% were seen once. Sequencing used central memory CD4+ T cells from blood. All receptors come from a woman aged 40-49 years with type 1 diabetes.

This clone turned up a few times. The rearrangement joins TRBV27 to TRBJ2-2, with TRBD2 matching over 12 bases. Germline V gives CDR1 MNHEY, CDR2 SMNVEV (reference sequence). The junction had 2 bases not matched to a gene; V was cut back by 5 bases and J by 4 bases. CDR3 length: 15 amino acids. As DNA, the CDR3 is TGTGCCAGCAGTCCGACTAGCGGGAGCACCGGGGAGCTGTTTTTT. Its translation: CASSPTSGSTGELFF.

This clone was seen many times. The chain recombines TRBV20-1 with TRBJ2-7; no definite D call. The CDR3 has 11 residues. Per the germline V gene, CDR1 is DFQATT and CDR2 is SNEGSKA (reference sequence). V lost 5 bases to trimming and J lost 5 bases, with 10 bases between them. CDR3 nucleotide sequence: TGCAGTGCTTCTATAAGCCACGAGCAGTACTTC. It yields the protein CSASISHEQYF.

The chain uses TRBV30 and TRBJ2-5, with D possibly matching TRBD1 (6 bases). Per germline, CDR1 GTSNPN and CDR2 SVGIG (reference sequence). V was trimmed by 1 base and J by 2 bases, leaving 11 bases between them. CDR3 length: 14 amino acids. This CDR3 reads CAWSGGGLQETQYF. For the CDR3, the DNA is TGTGCCTGGAGTGGTGGGGGCCTACAAGAGACCCAGTACTTC.

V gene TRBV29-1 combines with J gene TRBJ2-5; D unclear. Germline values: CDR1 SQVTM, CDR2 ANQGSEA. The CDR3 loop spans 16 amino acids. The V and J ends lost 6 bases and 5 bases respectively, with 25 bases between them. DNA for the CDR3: TGCAGCGTCCCTGAAGGCCCACTTTCCTCTAGGGAGACCCAGTACTTC. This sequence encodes CSVPEGPLSSRETQYF.

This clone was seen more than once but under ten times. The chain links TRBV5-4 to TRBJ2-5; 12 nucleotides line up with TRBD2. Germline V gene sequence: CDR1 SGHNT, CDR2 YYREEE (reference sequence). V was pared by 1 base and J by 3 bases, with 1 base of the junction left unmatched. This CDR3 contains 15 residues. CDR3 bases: TGTGCCAGCAGCTTGAGACTAGCGGGAGAAGAGACCCAGTACTTC. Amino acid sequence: CASSLRLAGEETQYF.

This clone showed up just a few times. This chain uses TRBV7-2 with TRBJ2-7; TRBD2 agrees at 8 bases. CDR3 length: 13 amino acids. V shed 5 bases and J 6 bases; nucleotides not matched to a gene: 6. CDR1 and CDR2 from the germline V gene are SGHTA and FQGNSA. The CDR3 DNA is TGTGCCAGCAGCCGGGGGGGAGGGCGCGAGCAGTACTTC. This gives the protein CASSRGGGREQYF.

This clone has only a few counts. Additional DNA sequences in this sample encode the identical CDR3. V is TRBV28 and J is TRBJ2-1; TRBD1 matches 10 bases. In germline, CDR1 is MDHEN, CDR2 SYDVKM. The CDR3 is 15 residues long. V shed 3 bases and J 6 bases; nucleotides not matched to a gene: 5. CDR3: CASSFLGTGVNEQFF. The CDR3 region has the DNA TGTGCCAGCAGTTTTTTAGGGACAGGGGTCAATGAGCAGTTCTTC.

The CDR3 protein is CASSISVSGQGADTQYF. CDR3 DNA sequence: TGCGCCAGCAGCATATCGGTGTCGGGACAGGGCGCAGATACGCAGTATTTT. J is TRBJ2-3 and V is TRBV5-1, with 9 nucleotides matching TRBD1. Germline CDR1 and CDR2: SGHRS and YFSETQ. This CDR3 is built from 17 residues. The V gene end was trimmed by 4 bases and the J gene end by 4 bases; junction bases not matched to a gene: 13.

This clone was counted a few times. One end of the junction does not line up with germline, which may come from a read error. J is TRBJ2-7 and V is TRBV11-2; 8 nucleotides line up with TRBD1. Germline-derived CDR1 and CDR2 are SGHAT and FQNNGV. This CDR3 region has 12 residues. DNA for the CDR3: TGTGCCAGCAGCTTCGGACAGGGAAAGGCAGACTTC. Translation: CASSFGQGKADF.

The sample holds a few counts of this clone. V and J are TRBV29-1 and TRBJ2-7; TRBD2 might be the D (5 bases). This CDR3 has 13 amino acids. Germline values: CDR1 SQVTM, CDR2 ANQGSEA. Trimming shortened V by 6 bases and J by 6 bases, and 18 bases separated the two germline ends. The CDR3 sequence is CSVRRESRGEQYF. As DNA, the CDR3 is TGCAGCGTCCGAAGAGAATCCCGGGGCGAGCAGTACTTC.

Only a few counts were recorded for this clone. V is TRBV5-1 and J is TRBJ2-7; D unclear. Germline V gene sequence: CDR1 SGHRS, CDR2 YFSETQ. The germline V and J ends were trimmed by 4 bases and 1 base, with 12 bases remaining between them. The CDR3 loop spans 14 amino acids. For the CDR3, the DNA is TGCGCCAGCAGCGCCGACACCAATTCCTACGAGCAGTACTTC. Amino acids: CASSADTNSYEQYF.

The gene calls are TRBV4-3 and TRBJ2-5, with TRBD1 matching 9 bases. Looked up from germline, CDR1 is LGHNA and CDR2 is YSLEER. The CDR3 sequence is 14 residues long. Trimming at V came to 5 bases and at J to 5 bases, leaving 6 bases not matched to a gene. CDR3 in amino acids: CASSRPGTGETQYF. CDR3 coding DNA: TGCGCCAGCAGCAGACCCGGGACAGGGGAGACCCAGTACTTC.

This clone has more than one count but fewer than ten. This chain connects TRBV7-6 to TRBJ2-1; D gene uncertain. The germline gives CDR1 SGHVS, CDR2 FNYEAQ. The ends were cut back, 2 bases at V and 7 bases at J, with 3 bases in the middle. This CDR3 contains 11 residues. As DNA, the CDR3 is TGTGCCAGCAGCTTACAGAATGAGCAGTTCTTC. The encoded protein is CASSLQNEQFF. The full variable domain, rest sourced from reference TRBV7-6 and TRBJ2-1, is GAGVSQSPRYKVTKRGQDVALRCDPISGHVSLYWYRQALGQGPEFLTYFNYEAQQDKSGLPNDRFSAERPEGSISTLTIQRTEQRDSAMYRCASSLQNEQFFGPGTRLTVL.

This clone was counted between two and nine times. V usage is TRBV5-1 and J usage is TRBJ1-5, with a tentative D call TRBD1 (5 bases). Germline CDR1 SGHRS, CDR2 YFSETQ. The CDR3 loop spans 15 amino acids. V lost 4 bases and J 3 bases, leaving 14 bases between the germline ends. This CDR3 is CASSLTGGNNQPQHF. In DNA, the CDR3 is TGCGCCAGCAGCCTGACCGGGGGGAACAATCAGCCCCAGCATTTT. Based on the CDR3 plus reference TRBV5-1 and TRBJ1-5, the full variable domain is KAGVTQTPRYLIKTRGQQVTLSCSPISGHRSVSWYQQTPGQGLQFLFEYFSETQRNKGNFPGRFSGRQFSNSRSEMNVSTLELGDSALYLCASSLTGGNNQPQHFGDGTRLSIL.

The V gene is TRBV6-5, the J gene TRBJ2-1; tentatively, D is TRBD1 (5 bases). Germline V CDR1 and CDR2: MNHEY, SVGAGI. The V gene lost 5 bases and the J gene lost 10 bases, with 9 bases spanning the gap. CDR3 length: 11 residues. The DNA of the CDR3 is TGTGCCAGCAGTGGGGCGTGGGAGCAGTTCTTC. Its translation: CASSGAWEQFF.

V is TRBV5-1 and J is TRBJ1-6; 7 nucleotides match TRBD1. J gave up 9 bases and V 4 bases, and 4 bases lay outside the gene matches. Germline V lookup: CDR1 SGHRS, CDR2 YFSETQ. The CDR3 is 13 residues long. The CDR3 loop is CASSEAGGSPLHF. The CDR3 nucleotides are TGCGCCAGCAGCGAAGCAGGGGGTTCACCCCTCCACTTT. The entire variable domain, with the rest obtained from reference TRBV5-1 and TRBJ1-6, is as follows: KAGVTQTPRYLIKTRGQQVTLSCSPISGHRSVSWYQQTPGQGLQFLFEYFSETQRNKGNFPGRFSGRQFSNSRSEMNVSTLELGDSALYLCASSEAGGSPLHFGNGTRLTVT.

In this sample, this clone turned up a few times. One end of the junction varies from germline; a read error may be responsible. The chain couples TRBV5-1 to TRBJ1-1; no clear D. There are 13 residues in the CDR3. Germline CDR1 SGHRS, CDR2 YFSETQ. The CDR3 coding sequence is TGCGCCAGCAGCTCATCAGTGAACGCTGAAGCTTTCTTT. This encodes CASSSSVNAEAFF.

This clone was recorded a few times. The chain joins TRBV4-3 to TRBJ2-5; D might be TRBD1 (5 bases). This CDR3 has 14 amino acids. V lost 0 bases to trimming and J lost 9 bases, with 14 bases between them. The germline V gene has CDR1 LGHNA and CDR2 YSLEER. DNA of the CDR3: TGCGCCAGCAGCCAAGATCGGAAAGGGGTGGCCCAGTACTTC. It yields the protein CASSQDRKGVAQYF.

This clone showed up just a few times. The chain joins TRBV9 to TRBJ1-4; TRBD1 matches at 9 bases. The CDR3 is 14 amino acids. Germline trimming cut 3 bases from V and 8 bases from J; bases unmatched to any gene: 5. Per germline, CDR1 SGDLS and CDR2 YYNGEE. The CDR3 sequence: CASSATDRGEKLFF. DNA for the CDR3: TGTGCCAGCAGCGCGACCGACAGGGGGGAAAAACTGTTTTTT.

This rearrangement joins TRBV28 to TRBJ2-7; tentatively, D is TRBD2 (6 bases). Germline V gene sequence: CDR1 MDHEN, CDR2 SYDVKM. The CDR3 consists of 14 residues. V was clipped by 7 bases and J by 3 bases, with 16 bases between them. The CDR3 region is CASITGGGVYEQYF. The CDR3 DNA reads TGTGCCAGCATTACCGGAGGCGGGGTCTACGAGCAGTACTTC. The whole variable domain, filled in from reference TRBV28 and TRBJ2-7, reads DVKVTQSSRYLVKRTGEKVFLECVQDMDHENMFWYRQDPGLGLRLIYFSYDVKMKEKGDIPEGYSVSREKKERFSLILESASTNQTSMYLCASITGGGVYEQYFGPGTRLTVT.

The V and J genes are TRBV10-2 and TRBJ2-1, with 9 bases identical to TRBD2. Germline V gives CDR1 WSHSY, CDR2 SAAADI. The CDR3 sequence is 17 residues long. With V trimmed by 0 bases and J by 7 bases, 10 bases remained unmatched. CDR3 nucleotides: TGCGCCAGCAGTGAGTCCGAGGGGCTAGCGGGAATAAATGAGCAGTTCTTC. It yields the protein CASSESEGLAGINEQFF.